Following are 21 T cell receptor beta chains from one sample sequenced in a study of shared clonotypes between healthy human individuals. In the naive CD8 group, cells lacked CD45RO and were positively selected for CCR7, so terminally differentiated effector memory CD45RA+ cells were left out. Clones were sequenced by immunoSEQ multiplex PCR, and TCRdb holds only the in-frame ones, with some missing. The data show 2 million to 2.5 million clones, about 95% seen once. Sample: naive CD8+ T cells sorted from blood. The receptors shown here come from a man younger than 35 in good health.

The chain has TRBV6-5 and TRBJ1-1; D call uncertain. The germline V gene encodes CDR1 MNHEY and CDR2 SVGAGI. Trimming cost V 4 bases and J 0 bases, with 12 bases left between them. This CDR3 region has 15 residues. As DNA, the CDR3 is TGTGCCAGCAGTTCCCCCCAGGAATTGAACACTGAAGCTTTCTTT. Translating it yields CASSSPQELNTEAFF.

The CDR3 loop reads CASSLTADSGNTIYF. The CDR3 DNA sequence: TGTGCCAGCAGCTTGACGGCAGACTCTGGAAACACCATATATTTT. V usage is TRBV5-6 and J usage is TRBJ1-3, with D uncertain. Trimming took off 1 base at V and 0 bases at J, with 8 bases between the two ends. In germline, CDR1 is SGHDT, CDR2 YYEEEE. This CDR3 is 15 amino acids long.

On this clone: The same CDR3 arises from other DNA sequences in this sample as well. The V gene is TRBV13, the J gene TRBJ2-7; tentative D call: TRBD2 (7 bases). CDR1 and CDR2 (germline): PRHDT, FYEKMQ (reference sequence). CDR3 size: 12 residues. V dropped 3 bases and J dropped 6 bases, with 9 bases sitting between them. The CDR3 region is CASSLGGAEQYF. The CDR3 DNA is TGTGCCAGCAGCTTGGGGGGGGCCGAGCAGTACTTC. The whole variable domain, remainder taken from reference TRBV13 and TRBJ2-7, is AAGVIQSPRHLIKEKRETATLKCYPIPRHDTVYWYQQGPGQDPQFLISFYEKMQSDKGSIPDRFSAQQFSDYHSELNMSSLELGDSALYFCASSLGGAEQYFGPGTRLTVT.

The chain is built from TRBV10-3 and TRBJ2-5; TRBD2 matches 8 bases. The CDR3 is made up of 13 amino acids. J was trimmed by 5 bases and V by 5 bases; bases with no gene match: 4. CDR1 and CDR2 (germline): ENHRY, SYGVKD. The CDR3 protein is CAISLSGEETQYF. DNA of the CDR3: TGTGCCATCAGTCTTAGCGGGGAGGAGACCCAGTACTTC.

The rearrangement links TRBV27 to TRBJ2-3; 8 nucleotides align to TRBD2. The junction had 14 bases not matched to a gene; V was cut back by 9 bases and J by 3 bases. Germline-derived CDR1 and CDR2 are MNHEY and SMNVEV (reference sequence). The length of the CDR3 is 16 residues. The CDR3, as DNA: TGTGCCAGTTTTCAAGGAACGGGAGGGCAGACAGATACGCAGTATTTT. Translated: CASFQGTGGQTDTQYF.

The rearrangement links TRBV6-1 to TRBJ1-2, with 8 bases that match TRBD1. The CDR3 runs to 13 residues. Trimming at V came to 3 bases and at J to 4 bases, leaving 1 base not matched to a gene. Germline V lookup: CDR1 MNHNS, CDR2 SASEGT. The CDR3 region is CASSEDRAYGYTF. The CDR3 DNA sequence: TGTGCCAGCAGTGAGGACAGGGCCTATGGCTACACCTTC.

The chain has TRBV9 and TRBJ2-1; D remains ambiguous. The CDR3 length is 12 residues. Germline CDR1 SGDLS, CDR2 YYNGEE. Trimming pared 3 bases from V and 6 bases from J, leaving 7 bases between. CDR3 amino acids: CASSGPGNEQFF. The CDR3 bases are TGTGCCAGCAGCGGCCCGGGCAATGAGCAGTTCTTC.

The rearrangement joins TRBV19 to TRBJ2-7; tentative D call: TRBD1 (5 bases). The V end lost 4 bases, the J end lost 2 bases, and 12 bases lay between the germline ends. Germline assignment: CDR1 LNHDA and CDR2 SQIVND (reference sequence). This CDR3 has 14 amino acids. The CDR3 reads CASSRFSGTYEQYF. As DNA, the CDR3 is TGTGCCAGTAGTAGGTTCTCAGGGACCTACGAGCAGTACTTC. Full variable domain (missing parts from reference TRBV19 and TRBJ2-7): DGGITQSPKYLFRKEGQNVTLSCEQNLNHDAMYWYRQDPGQGLRLIYYSQIVNDFQKGDIAEGYSVSREKKESFPLTVTSAQKNPTAFYLCASSRFSGTYEQYFGPGTRLTVT.

The rearrangement uses TRBV7-6 and TRBJ2-3, with D possibly TRBD2 on 6 matching bases. V lost 7 bases and J lost 0, with 14 bases in between. The CDR3 is 15 amino acids. In germline, CDR1 is SGHVS, CDR2 FNYEAQ. The CDR3 protein is CASTEWGESTDTQYF. The CDR3 DNA reads as TGTGCCAGCACAGAATGGGGGGAGAGCACAGATACGCAGTATTTT.

With regard to this clone: Other DNA sequences from this sample encode an identical CDR3 as well. DNA of the CDR3: TGTGCCAGCAGTGAAAGAGGGACAGGGTACTACGAGCAGTACTTC. It translates to CASSERGTGYYEQYF. The V gene is TRBV6-1, the J gene TRBJ2-7; 9 nucleotides line up with TRBD1. Germline-derived CDR1 and CDR2 are MNHNS and SASEGT. V gave up 2 bases and J gave up 3 bases; unmatched junction bases: 5. The CDR3 is 15 amino acids.

The V and J genes are TRBV28 and TRBJ2-7, with D possibly being TRBD2 (6 bases). Trimming took off 5 bases at V and 5 bases at J, with 19 bases between the two ends. From germline, CDR1 is MDHEN and CDR2 SYDVKM. The CDR3 extends over 15 amino acids. The CDR3 sequence: CASSLQTGGFDEQYF. The CDR3 coding sequence is TGTGCCAGCAGTCTACAAACTGGGGGGTTCGACGAGCAGTACTTC.

The chain is built from TRBV5-5 and TRBJ2-1; possibly TRBD2 for D (5 bases). Between the trimmed V and J ends, which lost 4 bases and 0 bases, there was a span of 14 bases. The CDR3 spans 16 residues. Germline V lookup: CDR1 SGHKS, CDR2 YYEKEE (reference sequence). CDR3 in amino acids: CASSAVAIPSYNEQFF. The CDR3 DNA sequence: TGTGCCAGCAGCGCTGTAGCGATACCCTCCTACAATGAGCAGTTCTTC.

The chain carries TRBV6-1 and TRBJ2-3, with TRBD2 matching over 10 bases. J gave up 4 bases and V 1 base, and 5 bases lay outside the gene matches. This CDR3 has 16 amino acids. From germline, CDR1 is MNHNS and CDR2 SASEGT. CDR3 coding DNA: TGTGCCAGCAGTGAAGATCCAGCGGGGGGGGCAGATACGCAGTATTTT. Translated: CASSEDPAGGADTQYF.

This chain connects TRBV27 to TRBJ2-7; 12 bases are shared with TRBD2. This CDR3 region has 15 residues. Germline V lookup: CDR1 MNHEY, CDR2 SMNVEV (reference sequence). V trimming: 5 bases; J trimming: 4 bases; junction bases outside the gene matches: 6. The CDR3 protein is CASSARTSGIYEQYF. CDR3 DNA: TGTGCCAGCAGTGCGCGGACTAGCGGGATATACGAGCAGTACTTC.

Concerning this clone: Other DNA sequences from this sample encode an identical CDR3 as well. The chain employs TRBV6-5 and TRBJ1-1; 12 nucleotides agree with TRBD1. This CDR3 spans 14 amino acids. V lost 6 bases and J lost 4; bases outside the gene matches: 3. The germline gives CDR1 MNHEY, CDR2 SVGAGI. This CDR3 reads CASSLGQGATEAFF. The CDR3, as DNA: TGTGCCAGCAGCTTGGGACAGGGGGCCACTGAAGCTTTCTTT.

V gene TRBV5-1 combines with J gene TRBJ2-7, with D perhaps TRBD1 or TRBD2 (5 bases each). The CDR3 is 15 amino acids. V lost 4 bases, J lost 2 bases, and 16 bases lay in between. The V gene's germline CDR1 is SGHRS and CDR2 YFSETQ. The CDR3 region is CASSPLPGPPYEQYF. The CDR3 DNA sequence: TGCGCCAGCAGCCCCCTGCCGGGACCACCCTACGAGCAGTACTTC.

J is TRBJ2-5 and V is TRBV6-1; 8 nucleotides align to TRBD1. V was pared by 2 bases and J by 4 bases, with 3 bases of the junction left unmatched. The length of the CDR3 is 14 residues. Germline CDR1 and CDR2: MNHNS and SASEGT. This CDR3 reads CASSEQGAAETQYF. CDR3 nucleotides: TGTGCCAGCAGTGAACAGGGGGCTGCAGAGACCCAGTACTTC.

The chain has TRBV7-6 and TRBJ2-5; TRBD1 agrees at 8 bases. The CDR3 has 17 amino acids. Trimming at V came to 6 bases and at J to 1 base, leaving 13 bases not matched to a gene. Germline CDR1 SGHVS, CDR2 FNYEAQ. The CDR3 here is CASSPGGQGGSQETQYF. The CDR3 nucleotides read TGTGCCAGCAGTCCCGGTGGACAGGGAGGTTCCCAAGAGACCCAGTACTTC.

As DNA, the CDR3 is TGTGCCAGCAGCGTAGGAGGGACTGATAACACCGGGGAGCTGTTTTTT. This codes for CASSVGGTDNTGELFF. The V gene is TRBV9, the J gene TRBJ2-2; D is perhaps TRBD2 (6 bases). Germline V lookup: CDR1 SGDLS, CDR2 YYNGEE. Trimming cost V 0 bases and J 2 bases, with 11 bases left between them. The CDR3 is 16 residues long.

This CDR3 is CASSSRQLGRLPYNSPLHF. CDR3 sequence (DNA): TGTGCCAGCAGCTCCAGACAGTTGGGGAGACTCCCCTATAATTCACCCCTCCACTTT. V gene TRBV5-6 combines with J gene TRBJ1-6, with TRBD1 as a possible D gene (5 bases). This CDR3 spans 19 amino acids. V was cut by 3 bases and J by 2 bases, with 21 bases left in between. The germline V gene encodes CDR1 SGHDT and CDR2 YYEEEE.

This clone is a singleton in its sample. For the CDR3, the DNA is TGTGCCAGCAGCCCGGGACACTCCCTCGATGGCTACACCTTC. Translated: CASSPGHSLDGYTF. This sequence joins TRBV6-1 and TRBJ1-2; D may be TRBD1 (6 bases). V lost 6 bases to trimming and J lost 6 bases, with 17 bases between them. CDR3 length equals 14 residues. Germline CDR1 is MNHNS and CDR2 is SASEGT.